The entry below gives a single TCR beta chain sequence along with its context. Its target is unknown. Since no conserved phenylalanine or tryptophan closes the CDR3, a read error is the likely cause. TCRdb reprocessed the RT-PCR reads with MiXCR, giving one entry per CDR3 protein. This sample has around 480,000 distinct CDR3 sequences, with approximately 9.9% found just once. Germline V gene sequence: CDR1 LGHNA, CDR2 YSLEER. V was pared by 0 bases and J by 3 bases, with 17 bases between. The CDR3 length is 17 residues. This sample is part of a study of response to subunit inactivated influenza vaccine. Study-wide results and caveats: The authors suggested that few new T cells are recruited per seasonal influenza vaccination.

The sample consisted of PBMCs from blood, taken 35 to 45 days after vaccination. The J gene is TRBJ1-1, the V gene TRBV4-3, with D tentatively TRBD1 (5 bases). This receptor was taken from a middle-aged man who received an inactivated influenza vaccine. The CDR3 here is CASSQESVRLGDTEAFL. Here the CDR3 DNA reads TGCGCCAGCAGCCAAGAATCGGTGCGGTTGGGGGACACTGAAGCTTTCTTG.